This is a list of T cell receptor beta chains from one sample in a study of T cells in Graves' hyperthyroidism and ophthalmopathy. Each CDR3 protein gets one entry after TCRdb re-called the multiplex PCR reads with MiXCR. The sample yields roughly 500,000 distinct CDR3 sequences, approximately 23% seen once. Sequencing input: blood. The source of these receptors is a woman aged 70-85 years with Graves' ophthalmopathy. Each CDR3 is given with its conserved first and last residue. The D gene is left open where the match is weak. Size tells how often a clone was seen (once, few, many) or the class of an expanded clone, and some rows leave it out.

v_call: TRBV7-9
clone_size: few
j_call: TRBJ1-1
d_call: .
cdr3_nt: TGTGCCAGCAGCTTAGGGGGGGGAGAAGCTTTCTTT
cdr3_aa: CASSLGGGEAFF

v_call: TRBV9
clone_size: few
j_call: TRBJ2-5
d_call: TRBD1
cdr3_nt: TGTGCCAGCAGCGTAGAAGCAAGGACAGGTCGAGGGGAGACCCAGTACTTC
cdr3_aa: CASSVEARTGRGETQYF

v_call: TRBV3-1
clone_size: .
j_call: TRBJ2-7
d_call: .
cdr3_nt: TGTGCCAGCAGCCAAGATTTTCGGGACTTCAGCTACGAGCAGTACTTC
cdr3_aa: CASSQDFRDFSYEQYF

v_call: TRBV12-3/TRBV12-4
clone_size: few
j_call: TRBJ2-7
d_call: TRBD1
cdr3_nt: TGTGCCAGCAGTCCCCCCACGGGACAGGGGTTTGACGAGCAGTACTTC
cdr3_aa: CASSPPTGQGFDEQYF

v_call: TRBV11-2
clone_size: many
j_call: TRBJ2-7
d_call: .
cdr3_nt: TGTGCCAGCAGCTTAGTGGATTCGTACGAGCAGTACTTC
cdr3_aa: CASSLVDSYEQYF

v_call: TRBV19
clone_size: .
j_call: TRBJ1-1
d_call: TRBD1
cdr3_nt: TGTGCCAGTAGTAAACCGGGACAGATGAACACTGAAGCTTTCTTT
cdr3_aa: CASSKPGQMNTEAFF

v_call: TRBV12-3/TRBV12-4
clone_size: many
j_call: TRBJ1-5
d_call: .
cdr3_nt: TGTGCCAGCAGTTTCAGGGTTAGCAATCAGCCCCAGCATTTT
cdr3_aa: CASSFRVSNQPQHF

v_call: TRBV11-2
clone_size: many
j_call: TRBJ2-7
d_call: .
cdr3_nt: TGTGCCAGCAGCTTAGCCTCCCTGGGGGGCTCCTACGAGCAGTACTTC
cdr3_aa: CASSLASLGGSYEQYF

v_call: TRBV20-1
clone_size: .
j_call: TRBJ2-7
d_call: .
cdr3_nt: TGCAGTGCTAGAGATGCAGTAGGCCTAACCAACGAGCAGTACTTC
cdr3_aa: CSARDAVGLTNEQYF

v_call: TRBV7-3
clone_size: many
j_call: TRBJ1-2
d_call: TRBD1
cdr3_nt: TGTGCCAGCAGCCTGGACAGGTCCTATGGCTACACCTTC
cdr3_aa: CASSLDRSYGYTF

v_call: TRBV25-1
clone_size: .
j_call: TRBJ2-1
d_call: TRBD2
cdr3_nt: TGTGCCAGCAGTGAACGGCGGGAGAGCTATGAGCAGTTCTTC
cdr3_aa: CASSERRESYEQFF

v_call: TRBV15
clone_size: .
j_call: TRBJ1-1
d_call: .
cdr3_nt: TGTGCCACCAGCAGAGCCCCAGGGGTGACGAACACTGAAGCTTTCTTT
cdr3_aa: CATSRAPGVTNTEAFF

v_call: TRBV5-1
clone_size: .
j_call: TRBJ2-1
d_call: TRBD2
cdr3_nt: TGCGCCAGCAGATTGTTTACTAGCGGGAAGGGAGAGCAGTTCTTC
cdr3_aa: CASRLFTSGKGEQFF

v_call: TRBV29-1
clone_size: few
j_call: TRBJ2-7
d_call: TRBD2
cdr3_nt: TGCAGCGTTGTAGAACTAGCGGGAGACGAGCAGTACTTC
cdr3_aa: CSVVELAGDEQYF

v_call: TRBV12-3/TRBV12-4
clone_size: few
j_call: TRBJ1-2
d_call: .
cdr3_nt: TGTGCCAGCAGTTGGCGAGACTATGGCTACACCTTC
cdr3_aa: CASSWRDYGYTF

v_call: TRBV6-2/TRBV6-3
clone_size: many
j_call: TRBJ2-1
d_call: .
cdr3_nt: TGTGCCAGCAGTCGACGGACGCCTAACAATGAGCAGTTCTTC
cdr3_aa: CASSRRTPNNEQFF

v_call: TRBV20-1
clone_size: .
j_call: TRBJ1-4
d_call: .
cdr3_nt: TGCAGTGCTAGCGGCGGGGGGGGAACTAATGAAAAACTGTTTTTT
cdr3_aa: CSASGGGGTNEKLFF

v_call: TRBV30
clone_size: .
j_call: TRBJ1-5
d_call: TRBD1
cdr3_nt: TGTGCCTGGAGTCAGGGGGCGGACAATCAGCCCCAGCATTTT
cdr3_aa: CAWSQGADNQPQHF

v_call: TRBV2
clone_size: many
j_call: TRBJ2-5
d_call: TRBD1
cdr3_nt: TGTGCCAGCAGTATCATCACAGGGGATAAGTACTTC
cdr3_aa: CASSIITGDKYF

v_call: TRBV12-3/TRBV12-4
clone_size: many
j_call: TRBJ1-6
d_call: .
cdr3_nt: TGTGCCAGCAGTTTATATGGTGTGAATTCACCCCTCCACTTT
cdr3_aa: CASSLYGVNSPLHF

v_call: TRBV2
clone_size: many
j_call: TRBJ1-1
d_call: TRBD1
cdr3_nt: TGTGCCAGCAGTGACAGGGGGATGAACACTGAAGCTTTCTTT
cdr3_aa: CASSDRGMNTEAFF

v_call: TRBV28
clone_size: .
j_call: TRBJ2-6
d_call: .
cdr3_nt: TGTGCCAGCAGTCCGGGATCGGCTGGGGCCAACGTCCTGACTTTC
cdr3_aa: CASSPGSAGANVLTF

v_call: TRBV5-6
clone_size: .
j_call: TRBJ2-7
d_call: .
cdr3_nt: TGTGCCAGCACCACTATCCCGGACCTTTCCTACGAGCAGTACTTC
cdr3_aa: CASTTIPDLSYEQYF

v_call: TRBV5-5
clone_size: .
j_call: TRBJ2-1
d_call: TRBD1
cdr3_nt: TGTGCCAGCAGCTCCAACAGGGGGAACACATACAATGAGCAGTTCTTC
cdr3_aa: CASSSNRGNTYNEQFF

v_call: TRBV5-1
clone_size: few
j_call: TRBJ2-1
d_call: TRBD2
cdr3_nt: TGCGCCAGCAGGGCGGGACTAGCGGACAATGAGCAGTTCTTC
cdr3_aa: CASRAGLADNEQFF

v_call: TRBV30
clone_size: .
j_call: TRBJ2-3
d_call: TRBD2
cdr3_nt: TGTGCCTGGAGTGTACGGGTAGCGGGAGGTGGCACAGATACGCAGTATTTT
cdr3_aa: CAWSVRVAGGGTDTQYF

v_call: TRBV12-3/TRBV12-4
clone_size: .
j_call: TRBJ2-2
d_call: TRBD2
cdr3_nt: TGTGCCAGCAGTTTTGTGCGGGAGGGCCGTTGGACCGGGGAGCTGTTTTTT
cdr3_aa: CASSFVREGRWTGELFF

v_call: TRBV6-1
clone_size: few
j_call: TRBJ1-1
d_call: .
cdr3_nt: TGTGCCAGCAGGGGGGCGGGGTGGAACACTGAAGCTTTCTTT
cdr3_aa: CASRGAGWNTEAFF

v_call: TRBV6-1
clone_size: .
j_call: TRBJ2-2
d_call: TRBD1
cdr3_nt: TGTGCCAGCTTGGCTTCAGGGGGCCTCACCGGGGAGCTGTTTTTT
cdr3_aa: CASLASGGLTGELFF

v_call: TRBV28
clone_size: .
j_call: TRBJ1-2
d_call: .
cdr3_nt: TGTGCCAGCAAGACTACAGCTCCCTATGGCTACACCTTC
cdr3_aa: CASKTTAPYGYTF

v_call: TRBV19
clone_size: .
j_call: TRBJ2-5
d_call: .
cdr3_nt: TGTGCCAGTAGTATAATTTCGGACGGAAAAGAGACCCAGTACTTC
cdr3_aa: CASSIISDGKETQYF

v_call: TRBV7-2
clone_size: many
j_call: TRBJ2-7
d_call: .
cdr3_nt: TGTGCCAGCAGCGCCTACTACGAGCAGTACTTC
cdr3_aa: CASSAYYEQYF

v_call: TRBV24-1
clone_size: .
j_call: TRBJ2-5
d_call: TRBD2
cdr3_nt: TGTGCCACCAGTGATCGACTAGCAATTCGAGAGACCCAGTACTTC
cdr3_aa: CATSDRLAIRETQYF

v_call: TRBV20-1
clone_size: few
j_call: TRBJ2-2
d_call: .
cdr3_nt: TGCAGTGCTTCCAAGGACAGCACCGGGGAGCTGTTTTTT
cdr3_aa: CSASKDSTGELFF

v_call: TRBV10-3
clone_size: .
j_call: TRBJ2-2
d_call: .
cdr3_nt: TGTGCCATCAGTGAGTGGCAACAGGGGAACACCGGGGAGCTGTTTTTT
cdr3_aa: CAISEWQQGNTGELFF

v_call: TRBV3-1
clone_size: many
j_call: TRBJ2-2
d_call: .
cdr3_nt: TGTGCCAGCAGCCAACAGAACACCGGGGAGCTGTTTTTT
cdr3_aa: CASSQQNTGELFF

v_call: TRBV2
clone_size: few
j_call: TRBJ2-5
d_call: TRBD1
cdr3_nt: TGTGCCAGCAGTGGGGACAGGGGTTTAGAGACCCAGTACTTC
cdr3_aa: CASSGDRGLETQYF

v_call: TRBV4-1
clone_size: .
j_call: TRBJ2-1
d_call: TRBD2
cdr3_nt: TGCGCCAGCAGCCACCCCGGGACTAGCGGAAAGAATGAGCAGTTCTTC
cdr3_aa: CASSHPGTSGKNEQFF

v_call: TRBV7-9
clone_size: .
j_call: TRBJ1-1
d_call: TRBD1
cdr3_nt: TGTGCCAGCAGCTCCCGGGACAGTCTTTCTGAAGCTTTCTTT
cdr3_aa: CASSSRDSLSEAFF

v_call: TRBV6-1
clone_size: .
j_call: TRBJ1-3
d_call: .
cdr3_nt: TGTGCCAGCACCCCGGCCGGGGTCGGAAACACCATATATTTT
cdr3_aa: CASTPAGVGNTIYF

v_call: TRBV19
clone_size: .
j_call: TRBJ1-2
d_call: TRBD1
cdr3_nt: TGTGCCAGTAGTACCTGGACAGGGGTCTCGAATGGCTACACCTTC
cdr3_aa: CASSTWTGVSNGYTF

v_call: TRBV27
clone_size: .
j_call: TRBJ2-2
d_call: .
cdr3_nt: TGTGCCAGCAGATATGGACCTCTCTTGGACGGGGAGCTGTTTTTT
cdr3_aa: CASRYGPLLDGELFF

v_call: TRBV28
clone_size: .
j_call: TRBJ2-5
d_call: .
cdr3_nt: TGTGCCAGCAGTTCCCAGCGGAGCCCGCAAGAGACCCAGTACTTC
cdr3_aa: CASSSQRSPQETQYF

v_call: TRBV5-1
clone_size: many
j_call: TRBJ2-7
d_call: .
cdr3_nt: TGCGCCAGCAGCTTGAGGTCAGGGAGGAGCTCCTACGAGCAGTACTTC
cdr3_aa: CASSLRSGRSSYEQYF

v_call: TRBV5-4
clone_size: few
j_call: TRBJ2-4
d_call: TRBD2
cdr3_nt: TGTGCCAGCAGCCTAGCGGGAGACAAAAACATTCAGTACTTC
cdr3_aa: CASSLAGDKNIQYF

v_call: TRBV20-1
clone_size: few
j_call: TRBJ2-7
d_call: .
cdr3_nt: TGCAGTGCGGGGAGCTTATACGAGCAGTACTTC
cdr3_aa: CSAGSLYEQYF